Below are 17 T cell receptor beta chains sequenced from a single sample in a study of PD-L1 blockade in urothelial cancer. Time point described: peripheral blood 6 weeks after treatment start. Clones were sequenced by immunoSEQ multiplex PCR, and TCRdb holds only the in-frame ones, with some missing. The table has around 30,000 clones, about 80% seen once; the top ten hold 3% to 3.5%. The sequenced sample was PBMCs, obtained around atezolizumab (anti-PD-L1) treatment. Every receptor here comes from an older man with urothelial cancer.

This chain joins TRBV7-2 and TRBJ2-7; 7 bases are a match to TRBD2. V shed 1 base, J shed 0 bases, and the junction held 6 bases outside the gene matches. This CDR3 spans 16 amino acids. Germline V gene lookup returns CDR1 SGHTA and CDR2 FQGNSA. Here the CDR3 reads CASSLVRASGSYEQYF. The CDR3 bases are TGTGCCAGCAGCTTAGTCAGGGCTAGCGGCTCCTACGAGCAGTACTTC.

The chain recombines TRBV5-6 with TRBJ2-1; the D gene is possibly TRBD1 (6 bases). The CDR3 sequence is 12 residues long. Germline V gene lookup returns CDR1 SGHDT and CDR2 YYEEEE. V lost 0 bases to trimming and J lost 15 bases, with 13 bases between them. The CDR3 DNA is TGTGCCAGCAGCTTGGGGGTGAGGGGGTCGTTCTTC. Residues: CASSLGVRGSFF.

This clone appeared a few times. J is TRBJ1-4 and V is TRBV30; TRBD1 matches 9 bases. The CDR3 extends over 13 amino acids. V lost 5 bases, J lost 4 bases, and 2 bases stayed unmatched. CDR1 is GTSNPN and CDR2 is SVGIG in the germline V gene (reference sequence). CDR3 nucleotide sequence: TGTGCCTGGGGACAGGGGTTTAATGAAAAACTGTTTTTT. Encoded protein: CAWGQGFNEKLFF.

The chain uses TRBV9 and TRBJ1-2, with D maybe TRBD1 (6 bases). CDR3 length equals 16 residues. CDR1 and CDR2 (germline): SGDLS, YYNGEE. Deletions cut 3 bases from V and 4 bases from J, with 19 bases between. This CDR3 is CASSAGWAGEVYGYTF. CDR3 DNA sequence: TGTGCCAGCAGCGCGGGATGGGCAGGGGAAGTCTATGGCTACACCTTC.

In its sample, this clone was seen once. V usage is TRBV27 and J usage is TRBJ2-7; 7 nucleotides agree with TRBD2. The V gene's germline CDR1 is MNHEY and CDR2 SMNVEV (reference sequence). This CDR3 is built from 16 residues. V shed 3 bases and J 0 bases; nucleotides not matched to a gene: 8. CDR3 nucleotide sequence: TGTGCCAGCAGTTTCCTCAGCGGGGCTAGCTCCTACGAGCAGTACTTC. Its translation is CASSFLSGASSYEQYF.

The chain employs TRBV4-3 and TRBJ1-1; no firm D call. The V gene's germline CDR1 is LGHNA and CDR2 YSLEER. The V and J ends lost 0 bases and 0 bases respectively, with 8 bases between them. CDR3 length equals 15 residues. The CDR3 loop reads CASSQDPGMNTEAFF. CDR3 DNA: TGCGCCAGCAGCCAAGATCCGGGGATGAACACTGAAGCTTTCTTT.

In this sample, this clone turned up a few times. The chain has TRBV5-1 and TRBJ2-3; the D gene is possibly TRBD1 (6 bases). CDR1 is SGHRS, CDR2 YFSETQ, per germline. The V and J ends lost 4 bases and 6 bases respectively, with 15 bases between them. The CDR3 is 14 residues long. CDR3 sequence reads: CASSIGQWRDTQYF. The CDR3 DNA sequence: TGCGCCAGCAGCATCGGACAGTGGCGGGATACGCAGTATTTT.

The J gene is TRBJ2-3, the V gene TRBV7-2; D remains unclear. The CDR3 is made up of 12 amino acids. Germline V CDR1 and CDR2: SGHTA, FQGNSA. Trimming removed 1 base from V and 10 bases from J, with 9 bases in between. CDR3 coding DNA: TGTGCCAGCAGCTTAGGTTGGAGCGCGCAGTATTTT. Translated, it gives CASSLGWSAQYF.

The V gene is TRBV29-1, the J gene TRBJ2-3, with 9 nucleotides matching TRBD2. Germline V CDR1 and CDR2: SQVTM, ANQGSEA. The CDR3 has 13 amino acids. J gave up 4 bases and V 7 bases, and 6 bases lay outside the gene matches. The CDR3 sequence: CSALVAGADTQYF. Written as DNA, the CDR3 is TGCAGCGCCCTCGTAGCGGGGGCAGATACGCAGTATTTT.

The rearrangement links TRBV11-1 to TRBJ2-7; D call uncertain. The V end was cut by 4 bases, the J end by 6 bases, with 10 bases between. The V gene's germline CDR1 is SGHAT and CDR2 FQDESV (reference sequence). The CDR3 sequence is 12 residues long. CDR3 DNA sequence: TGTGCCAGCAGCTCCCGGGTTGGCGAGCAGTACTTC. As protein: CASSSRVGEQYF.

The chain joins TRBV7-9 to TRBJ1-6; D is possibly TRBD1 (5 bases). This CDR3 has 16 amino acids. Trimming took off 1 base at V and 0 bases at J, with 7 bases between the two ends. The V gene's germline CDR1 is SEHNR and CDR2 FQNEAQ (reference sequence). The DNA of the CDR3 is TGTGCCAGCAGCTTAGGGGGCCTCTCCTATAATTCACCCCTCCACTTT. The encoded protein is CASSLGGLSYNSPLHF.

This chain joins TRBV19 and TRBJ2-7; D might be TRBD1 (6 bases). Per the germline V gene, CDR1 is LNHDA and CDR2 is SQIVND (reference sequence). V was cut by 3 bases and J by 6 bases, with 18 bases left in between. The CDR3 spans 15 residues. In DNA form, the CDR3 reads TGTGCCAGTAGTATCGCAACAGGGTGGGGTATCGAGCAGTACTTC. It is translated as CASSIATGWGIEQYF.

The chain carries TRBV5-1 and TRBJ1-1; 9 bases map to TRBD1. The germline gives CDR1 SGHRS, CDR2 YFSETQ. CDR3 length equals 15 residues. V lost 0 bases, J lost 4 bases, and 4 bases stayed unmatched. The CDR3 DNA is TGCGCCAGCAGCTTGGGGGGACAGGGCGTCACTGAAGCTTTCTTT. This gives the protein CASSLGGQGVTEAFF. Drawing the rest from reference TRBV5-1 and TRBJ1-1, the complete variable domain is KAGVTQTPRYLIKTRGQQVTLSCSPISGHRSVSWYQQTPGQGLQFLFEYFSETQRNKGNFPGRFSGRQFSNSRSEMNVSTLELGDSALYLCASSLGGQGVTEAFFGQGTRLTVV.

The DNA for the CDR3 is TGTGCCAGCATTCCGACCGGGACAGGGGGTCGCAATGAGCAGTTCTTC. Its protein product is CASIPTGTGGRNEQFF. The chain links TRBV7-9 to TRBJ2-1; TRBD1 agrees at 11 bases. V was pared by 7 bases and J by 6 bases, with 11 bases of the junction left unmatched. This CDR3 region has 16 residues. Germline assignment: CDR1 SEHNR and CDR2 FQNEAQ (reference sequence).

The chain couples TRBV5-6 to TRBJ1-5; D is undetermined. The V end lost 2 bases, the J end lost 5 bases, and 14 bases lay between the germline ends. There are 15 residues in the CDR3. CDR1 is SGHDT and CDR2 is YYEEEE in the germline V gene. The CDR3 nucleotides read TGTGCCAGCAGCTTTAGGATCGGGAGCGATCAGCCCCAGCATTTT. Amino acids: CASSFRIGSDQPQHF.

The chain joins TRBV7-2 to TRBJ1-4; D not certain. V was pared by 2 bases and J by 1 base, with 2 bases between. The germline CDR1 and CDR2 sequences are SGHTA and FQGNSA. This CDR3 has 13 residues. The CDR3 loop is CASSLLTNEKLFF. The CDR3 region has the DNA TGTGCCAGCAGCTTACTAACTAATGAAAAACTGTTTTTT.

This chain links TRBV7-8 with TRBJ1-1; the match to TRBD1 covers 8 bases. The J segment lost 8 bases and the V segment lost 1 base, leaving 0 bases of the junction unmatched. CDR1 and CDR2 from the germline V gene are SGHVS and FQNEAQ. CDR3 length equals 12 residues. In DNA form, the CDR3 reads TGTGCCAGCAGCTTAGGGACAGGGGAAGCTTTCTTT. Translated: CASSLGTGEAFF.